This T cell receptor (beta chain) originates from a study of blood T cell repertoires in COVID-19. Study as a whole: Acute and convalescent COVID-19 specimens originated in the United States, Italy and Spain.

TCRdb's table, derived via immunoSEQ multiplex PCR, lists solely in-frame clones and lacks some. The sample holds 200,000 to 250,000 clones; over 80% are singletons and the top ten take roughly 1.2%. Followed longitudinally, the Seattle patients had been enrolled during active infection. V lost 5 bases to trimming and J lost 0 bases, with 14 bases between them. Germline-derived CDR1 and CDR2 are SGHTA and FQGNSA. CDR3 length: 15 residues. This rearrangement joins TRBV7-2 to TRBJ2-7; D gene ambiguous. The sequenced material came from peripheral blood. The sequence was obtained from a woman aged 30 to 39 with COVID-19, enrolled during active disease. CDR3 sequence reads: CASSPQWALSYEQYF. In DNA form, the CDR3 reads TGTGCCAGCAGCCCCCAATGGGCCCTCTCCTACGAGCAGTACTTC.